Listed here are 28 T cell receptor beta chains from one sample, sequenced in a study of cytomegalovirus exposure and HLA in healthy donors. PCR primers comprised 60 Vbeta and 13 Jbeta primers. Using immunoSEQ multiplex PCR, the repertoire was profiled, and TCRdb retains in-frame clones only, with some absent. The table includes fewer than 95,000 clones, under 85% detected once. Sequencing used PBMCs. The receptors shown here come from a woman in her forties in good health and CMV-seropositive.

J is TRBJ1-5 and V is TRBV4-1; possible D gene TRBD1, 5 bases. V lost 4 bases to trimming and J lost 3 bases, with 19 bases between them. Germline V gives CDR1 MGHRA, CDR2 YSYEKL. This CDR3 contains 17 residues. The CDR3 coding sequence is TGCGCCAGCAGCCGAAGCCCCCAGGCAGGGTCCAATCAGCCCCAGCATTTT. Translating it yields CASSRSPQAGSNQPQHF.

The CDR3, as DNA: TGTGCCAGCAGCCAACTGGGACAGGGGAATGAAAAACTGTTTTTT. The encoded protein is CASSQLGQGNEKLFF. This chain joins TRBV4-2 and TRBJ1-4, with 10 bases identical to TRBD1. Trimming removed 2 bases from V and 5 bases from J; junction bases left unmatched: 2. Germline V gene lookup returns CDR1 LGHNA and CDR2 YNFKEQ. This CDR3 contains 15 residues.

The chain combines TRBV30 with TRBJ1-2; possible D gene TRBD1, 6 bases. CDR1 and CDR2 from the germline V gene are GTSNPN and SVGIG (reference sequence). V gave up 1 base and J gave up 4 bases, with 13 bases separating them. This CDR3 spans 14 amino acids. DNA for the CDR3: TGTGCCTGGAGTGCACAGGGATGGGCCTATGGCTACACCTTC. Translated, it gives CAWSAQGWAYGYTF.

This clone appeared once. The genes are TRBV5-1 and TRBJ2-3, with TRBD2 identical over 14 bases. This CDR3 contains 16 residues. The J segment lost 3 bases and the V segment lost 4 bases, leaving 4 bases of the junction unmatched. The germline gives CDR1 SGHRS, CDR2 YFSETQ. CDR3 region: CASSQRTSGRTDTQYF. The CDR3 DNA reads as TGCGCCAGCAGCCAGAGGACTAGCGGGAGGACAGATACGCAGTATTTT.

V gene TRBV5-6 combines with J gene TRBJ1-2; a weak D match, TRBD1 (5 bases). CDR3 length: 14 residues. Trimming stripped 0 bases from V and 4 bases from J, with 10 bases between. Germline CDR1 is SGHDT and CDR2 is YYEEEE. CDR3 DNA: TGTGCCAGCAGCTTGGACAGGATAATCTATGGCTACACCTTC. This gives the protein CASSLDRIIYGYTF.

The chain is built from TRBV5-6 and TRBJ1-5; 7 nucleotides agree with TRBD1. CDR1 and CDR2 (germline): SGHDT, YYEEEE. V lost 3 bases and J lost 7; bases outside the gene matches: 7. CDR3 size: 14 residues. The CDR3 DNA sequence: TGTGCCAGCAGCTCGGGACAGCGACGCCAGCCCCAGCATTTT. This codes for CASSSGQRRQPQHF. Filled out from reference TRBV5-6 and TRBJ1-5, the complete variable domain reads DAGVTQSPTHLIKTRGQQVTLRCSPKSGHDTVSWYQQALGQGPQFIFQYYEEEERQRGNFPDRFSGHQFPNYSSELNVNALLLGDSALYLCASSSGQRRQPQHFGDGTRLSIL.

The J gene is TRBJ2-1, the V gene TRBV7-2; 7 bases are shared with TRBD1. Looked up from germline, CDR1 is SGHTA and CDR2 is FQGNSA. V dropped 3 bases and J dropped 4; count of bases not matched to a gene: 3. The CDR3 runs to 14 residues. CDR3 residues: CASSFPGQYNEQFF. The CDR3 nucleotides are TGTGCCAGCAGCTTTCCGGGACAGTACAATGAGCAGTTCTTC.

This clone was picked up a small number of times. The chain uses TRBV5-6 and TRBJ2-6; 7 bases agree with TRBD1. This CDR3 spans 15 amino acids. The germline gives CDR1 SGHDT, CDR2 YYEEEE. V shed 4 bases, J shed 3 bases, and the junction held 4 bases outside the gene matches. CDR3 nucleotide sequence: TGTGCCAGCAGCCCAACAGGGGATGGGGCCAACGTCCTGACTTTC. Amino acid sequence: CASSPTGDGANVLTF.

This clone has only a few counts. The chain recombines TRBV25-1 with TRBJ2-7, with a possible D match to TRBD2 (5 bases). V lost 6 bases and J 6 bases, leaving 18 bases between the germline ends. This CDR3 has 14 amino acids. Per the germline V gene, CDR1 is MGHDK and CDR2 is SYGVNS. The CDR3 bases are TGTGCCAGCAGCAACCGGGGAAATCGCGCCGAGCAGTACTTC. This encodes CASSNRGNRAEQYF.

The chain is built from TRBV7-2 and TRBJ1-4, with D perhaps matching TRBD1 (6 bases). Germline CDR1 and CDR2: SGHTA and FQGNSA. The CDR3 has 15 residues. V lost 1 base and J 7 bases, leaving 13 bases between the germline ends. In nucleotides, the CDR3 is TGTGCCAGCAGCTTAGTTACGGGAGGGGGTGAAAAACTGTTTTTT. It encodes CASSLVTGGGEKLFF.

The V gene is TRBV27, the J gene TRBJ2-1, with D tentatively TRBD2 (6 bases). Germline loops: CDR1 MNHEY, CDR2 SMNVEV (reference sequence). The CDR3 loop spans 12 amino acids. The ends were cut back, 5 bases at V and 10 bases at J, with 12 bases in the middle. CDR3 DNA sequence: TGTGCCAGCAGTGACCTCACTAGCGAGCAGTTCTTC. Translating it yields CASSDLTSEQFF.

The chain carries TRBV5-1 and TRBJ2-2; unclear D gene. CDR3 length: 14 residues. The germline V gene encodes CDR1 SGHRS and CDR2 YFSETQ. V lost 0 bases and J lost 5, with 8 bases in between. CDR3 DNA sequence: TGCGCCAGCAGCTTGGGCGGCGAGACCGGGGAGCTGTTTTTT. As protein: CASSLGGETGELFF.

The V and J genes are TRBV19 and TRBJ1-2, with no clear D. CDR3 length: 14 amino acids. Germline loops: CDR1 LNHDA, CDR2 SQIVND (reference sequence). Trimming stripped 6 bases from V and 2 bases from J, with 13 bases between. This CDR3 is CASRPVALNYGYTF. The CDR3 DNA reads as TGTGCCAGTAGACCAGTTGCCCTCAACTATGGCTACACCTTC. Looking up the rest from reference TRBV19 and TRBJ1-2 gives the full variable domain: DGGITQSPKYLFRKEGQNVTLSCEQNLNHDAMYWYRQDPGQGLRLIYYSQIVNDFQKGDIAEGYSVSREKKESFPLTVTSAQKNPTAFYLCASRPVALNYGYTFGSGTRLTVV.

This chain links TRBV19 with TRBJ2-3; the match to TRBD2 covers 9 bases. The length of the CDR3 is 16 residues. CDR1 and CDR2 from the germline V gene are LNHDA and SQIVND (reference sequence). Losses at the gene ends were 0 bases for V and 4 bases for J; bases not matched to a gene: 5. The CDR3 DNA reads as TGTGCCAGTAGTATAGAACGCGGGAGGGCCGCAGATACGCAGTATTTT. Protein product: CASSIERGRAADTQYF.

CDR3 sequence: CASSPSGSRDTQYF. The CDR3 nucleotides read TGCGCCAGCAGCCCCTCAGGTTCTCGAGATACGCAGTATTTT. The chain combines TRBV5-1 with TRBJ2-3; no clear D. Trimming removed 4 bases at V and 5 bases at J, with 14 bases between. Germline loops: CDR1 SGHRS, CDR2 YFSETQ. This CDR3 is 14 amino acids long. Using reference TRBV5-1 and TRBJ2-3 for the parts outside the CDR3, the full variable domain is KAGVTQTPRYLIKTRGQQVTLSCSPISGHRSVSWYQQTPGQGLQFLFEYFSETQRNKGNFPGRFSGRQFSNSRSEMNVSTLELGDSALYLCASSPSGSRDTQYFGPGTRLTVL.

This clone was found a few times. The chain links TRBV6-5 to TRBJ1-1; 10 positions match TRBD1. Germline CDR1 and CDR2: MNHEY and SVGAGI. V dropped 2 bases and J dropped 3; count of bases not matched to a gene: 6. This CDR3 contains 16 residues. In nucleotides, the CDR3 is TGTGCCAGCAGTTACGGACAGGGGGTAGCTGACACTGAAGCTTTCTTT. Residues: CASSYGQGVADTEAFF.

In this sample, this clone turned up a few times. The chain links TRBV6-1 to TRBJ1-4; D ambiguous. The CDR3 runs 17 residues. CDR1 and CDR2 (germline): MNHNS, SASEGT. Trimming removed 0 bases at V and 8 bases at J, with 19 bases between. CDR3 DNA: TGTGCCAGCAGTGAAGCGGGTGTCAGGCCAAGCACCGAAAAACTGTTTTTT. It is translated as CASSEAGVRPSTEKLFF.

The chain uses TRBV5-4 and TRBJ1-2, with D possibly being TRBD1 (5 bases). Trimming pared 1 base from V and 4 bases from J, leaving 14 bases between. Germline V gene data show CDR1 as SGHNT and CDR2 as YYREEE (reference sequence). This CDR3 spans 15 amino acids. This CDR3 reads CASSLRTSPAYGYTF. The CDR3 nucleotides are TGTGCCAGCAGCTTGAGGACATCCCCAGCCTATGGCTACACCTTC.

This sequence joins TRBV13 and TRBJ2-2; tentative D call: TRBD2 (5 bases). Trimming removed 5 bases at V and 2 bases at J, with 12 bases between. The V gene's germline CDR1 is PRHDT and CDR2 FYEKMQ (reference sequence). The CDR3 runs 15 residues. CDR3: CASSRTLLNTGELFF. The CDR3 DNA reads TGTGCCAGCAGCCGGACTCTCCTTAACACCGGGGAGCTGTTTTTT.

CDR3 residues: CASSGTGGQPQHF. The CDR3 DNA is TGTGCCAGTAGCGGGACAGGGGGGCAGCCCCAGCATTTT. The chain recombines TRBV27 with TRBJ1-5, with 11 bases lining up with TRBD1. The length of the CDR3 is 13 residues. J was trimmed by 7 bases and V by 9 bases; bases with no gene match: 5. CDR1 is MNHEY and CDR2 is SMNVEV in the germline V gene (reference sequence).

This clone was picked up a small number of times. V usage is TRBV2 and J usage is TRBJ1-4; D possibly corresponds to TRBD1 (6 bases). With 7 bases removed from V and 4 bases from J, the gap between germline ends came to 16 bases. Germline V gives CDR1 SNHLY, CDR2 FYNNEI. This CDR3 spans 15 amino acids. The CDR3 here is CASKGEFGINEKLFF. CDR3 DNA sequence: TGTGCCAGCAAGGGGGAGTTTGGTATTAATGAAAAACTGTTTTTT.

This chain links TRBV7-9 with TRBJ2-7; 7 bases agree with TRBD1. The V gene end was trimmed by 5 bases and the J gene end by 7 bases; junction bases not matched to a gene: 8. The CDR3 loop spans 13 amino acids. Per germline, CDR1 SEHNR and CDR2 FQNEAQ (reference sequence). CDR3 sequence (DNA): TGTGCCAGCAGCAGAGAGGACAGGCGGGAGCAGTACTTC. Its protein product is CASSREDRREQYF.

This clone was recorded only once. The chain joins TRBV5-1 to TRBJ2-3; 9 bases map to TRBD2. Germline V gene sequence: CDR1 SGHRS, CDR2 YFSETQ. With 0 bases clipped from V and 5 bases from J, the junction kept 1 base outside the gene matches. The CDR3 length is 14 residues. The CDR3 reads CASSLVAGVDTQYF. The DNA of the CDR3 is TGCGCCAGCAGCTTGGTAGCGGGGGTAGATACGCAGTATTTT.

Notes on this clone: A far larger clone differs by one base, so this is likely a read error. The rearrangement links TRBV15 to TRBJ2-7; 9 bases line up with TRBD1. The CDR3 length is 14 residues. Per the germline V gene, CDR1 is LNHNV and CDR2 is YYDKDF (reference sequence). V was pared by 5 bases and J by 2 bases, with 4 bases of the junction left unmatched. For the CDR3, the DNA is TGTGCCACCAGCTACCGGACAGGGGCCTACGAGCAGTACTTC. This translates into CATSYRTGAYEQYF.

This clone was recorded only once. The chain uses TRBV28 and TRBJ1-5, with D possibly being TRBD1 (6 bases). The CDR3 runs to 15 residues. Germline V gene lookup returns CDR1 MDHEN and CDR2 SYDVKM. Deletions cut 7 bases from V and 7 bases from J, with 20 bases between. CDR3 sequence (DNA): TGTGCCAGCACCCTGCGCGGGGGCGGGTGGCAGCCCCAGCATTTT. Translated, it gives CASTLRGGGWQPQHF.

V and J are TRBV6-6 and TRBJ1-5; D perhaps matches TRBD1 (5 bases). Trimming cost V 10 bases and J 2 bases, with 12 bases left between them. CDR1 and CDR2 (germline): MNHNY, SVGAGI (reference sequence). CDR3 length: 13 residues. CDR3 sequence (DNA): TGTGCCACTCAACGGGGGGGCAATCAGCCCCAGCATTTT. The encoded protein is CATQRGGNQPQHF.

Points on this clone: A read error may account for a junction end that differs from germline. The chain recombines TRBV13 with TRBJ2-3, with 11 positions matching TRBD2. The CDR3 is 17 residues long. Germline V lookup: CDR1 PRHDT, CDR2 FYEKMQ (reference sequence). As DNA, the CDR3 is TGTGCCAGCAGCAAGACTAGCGGGGTAACTAGCACAAATACGCAGTATTTT. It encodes CASSKTSGVTSTNTQYF.

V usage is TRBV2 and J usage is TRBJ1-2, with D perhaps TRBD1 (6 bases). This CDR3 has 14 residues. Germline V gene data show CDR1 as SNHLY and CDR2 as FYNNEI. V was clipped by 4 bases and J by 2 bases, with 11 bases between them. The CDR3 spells CASSAQGLNYGYTF. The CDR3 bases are TGTGCCAGCAGTGCTCAGGGGCTGAACTATGGCTACACCTTC.